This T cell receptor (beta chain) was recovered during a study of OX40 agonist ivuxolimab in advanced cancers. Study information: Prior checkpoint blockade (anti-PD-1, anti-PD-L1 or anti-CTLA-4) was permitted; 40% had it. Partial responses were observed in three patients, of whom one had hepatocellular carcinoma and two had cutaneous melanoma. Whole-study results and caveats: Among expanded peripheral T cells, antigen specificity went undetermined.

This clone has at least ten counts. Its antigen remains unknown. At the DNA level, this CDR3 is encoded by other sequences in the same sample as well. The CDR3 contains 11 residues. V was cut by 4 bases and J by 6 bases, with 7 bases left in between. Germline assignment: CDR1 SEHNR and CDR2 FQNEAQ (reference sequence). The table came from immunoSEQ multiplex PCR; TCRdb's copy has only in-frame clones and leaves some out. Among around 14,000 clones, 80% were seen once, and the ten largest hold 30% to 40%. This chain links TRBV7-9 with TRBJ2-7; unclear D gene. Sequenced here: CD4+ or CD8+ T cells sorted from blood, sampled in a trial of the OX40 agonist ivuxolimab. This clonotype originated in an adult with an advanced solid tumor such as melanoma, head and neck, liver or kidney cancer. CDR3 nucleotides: TGTGCCAGCAGCTCGGAGTTCGAGCAGTACTTC. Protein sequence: CASSSEFEQYF. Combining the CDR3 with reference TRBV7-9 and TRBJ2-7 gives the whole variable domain DTGVSQNPRHKITKRGQNVTFRCDPISEHNRLYWYRQTLGQGPEFLTYFQNEAQLEKSRLLSDRFSAERPKGSFSTLEIQRTEQGDSAMYLCASSSEFEQYFGPGTRLTVT.